This entry concerns a single T cell receptor beta chain. The data were obtained in a study of OX40 agonist ivuxolimab in advanced cancers. The overall study: In three patients, partial responses were observed, one with hepatocellular carcinoma and two with cutaneous melanoma.

Only in-frame clones appear in the TCRdb table, and some are missing; sequencing was by immunoSEQ multiplex PCR. The table includes approximately 90,000 clones, less than 95% detected once. This TCR was sampled from an adult with an advanced solid tumor such as melanoma, head and neck, liver or kidney cancer. The sample here was CD4+ or CD8+ T cells sorted from blood, taken in a trial of the OX40 agonist ivuxolimab.

CDR3 DNA sequence: TGCGCCAGCCAAGAGCACGCGGGCCCCGCCTACGAGCAGTACTTC. Protein: CASQEHAGPAYEQYF. The chain links TRBV4-1 to TRBJ2-7, with a weak D call TRBD2 (5 bases). Trimming pared 8 bases from V and 2 bases from J, leaving 19 bases between. The germline gives CDR1 MGHRA, CDR2 YSYEKL. The CDR3 has 15 amino acids.